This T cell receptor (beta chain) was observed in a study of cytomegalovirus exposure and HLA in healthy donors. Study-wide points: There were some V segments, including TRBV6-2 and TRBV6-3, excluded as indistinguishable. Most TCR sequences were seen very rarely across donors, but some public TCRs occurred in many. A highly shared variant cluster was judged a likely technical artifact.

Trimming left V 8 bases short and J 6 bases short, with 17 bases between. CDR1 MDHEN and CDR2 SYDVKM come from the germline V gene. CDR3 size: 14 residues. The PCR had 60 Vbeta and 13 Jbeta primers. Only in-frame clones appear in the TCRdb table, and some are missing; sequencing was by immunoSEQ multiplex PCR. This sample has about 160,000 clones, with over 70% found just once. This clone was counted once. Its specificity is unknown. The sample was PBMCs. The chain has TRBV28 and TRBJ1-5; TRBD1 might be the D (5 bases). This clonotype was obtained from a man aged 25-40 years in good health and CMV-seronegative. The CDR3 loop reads CASVLGGEVQPQHF. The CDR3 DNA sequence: TGTGCCAGCGTATTGGGGGGGGAGGTTCAGCCCCAGCATTTT.